The entry below describes one T cell receptor beta chain. Its cognate antigen is unknown. These data are taken from a study of cytomegalovirus exposure and HLA in healthy donors. The wider study: Prior work identified around 100 million unique TCR beta sequences in around 170 million T cells.

PCR employed 60 Vbeta and 13 Jbeta primers. TCRdb keeps only in-frame clones here, not all; method: immunoSEQ multiplex PCR. The top ten clones hold less than 3.5% of a sample with about 200,000 clones, around 82% of them seen once. Germline values: CDR1 MDHEN, CDR2 SYDVKM. Trimming removed 8 bases from V and 3 bases from J, with 23 bases in between. This CDR3 region has 17 residues. Broader study findings: For most TCR beta V segments, an earlier analysis put the productive rate at about 90% or about 30% of the time. Three of the chains that were CMV-associated were confirmed in vitro to be specific for CMV antigens.

This receptor was obtained from a woman in her 30s in good health and CMV-seronegative. The chain carries TRBV28 and TRBJ1-5, with D hard to call. Input material: PBMCs. The CDR3: CASQILGQTIYNQPQHF. For the CDR3, the DNA is TGTGCCAGCCAAATCTTGGGTCAGACAATCTACAATCAGCCCCAGCATTTT.